This T cell receptor beta chain comes out of a study of blood T cell repertoires in COVID-19. Study overall: Acute and convalescent COVID-19 samples came from the United States, Italy and Spain.

Methods used by the authors: Reference gene primers were amplified, and this amplification served to estimate nucleated cell counts. TCRdb's copy holds only in-frame clones and misses some; the assay was immunoSEQ multiplex PCR. For V, J and clone size, that table is used; D and trimming come from the DNA. The data show 200,000 to 250,000 clones, with approximately 77% seen just once and 3% to 4.5% held by the top ten. This clone came up once. The sequence derives from an elderly woman with acute or convalescent COVID-19. Material: peripheral blood.

CDR3 in DNA: TGTGCCAGCAGCCAAGACCTCAGGGGGAACACTGAAGCTTTCTTT. Amino acids: CASSQDLRGNTEAFF. The chain uses TRBV3-1 (or the pseudogene TRBV3-2) and TRBJ1-1, with D maybe TRBD1 (6 bases). V was pared by 0 bases and J by 1 base, with 9 bases between. The CDR3 extends over 15 amino acids. The germline CDR1 and CDR2 sequences are LGHDT and YNNKEL (reference sequence).